Shown below are 21 T cell receptor beta chains from a single sample sequenced in a study of Graves' ophthalmopathy and Graves' hyperthyroidism. CDR3 regions of TCR beta were amplified from RNA transcripts. Following a first-round RT-PCR that used HTBI primers, a second-round multiplex PCR was carried out. TCRdb independently ran MiXCR on the multiplex PCR reads; one entry per CDR3 protein. Of 650,000 to 900,000 distinct CDR3 sequences in the sample, 35% to 50% were seen once. The material sequenced was peripheral blood. These receptors were collected from an adult man with Graves' ophthalmopathy.

As to this clonotype: A read error may explain this, as a much larger clone is one base away. V is TRBV20-1 and J is TRBJ1-6; no clear D gene. V was clipped by 3 bases and J by 9 bases, with 9 bases between them. The CDR3 covers 12 residues. CDR1 and CDR2 (germline): DFQATT, SNEGSKA (reference sequence). The CDR3 here is CSASDDGSPLHF. The CDR3 coding sequence is TGCAGTGCTAGCGATGACGGTTCACCCCTCCACTTT.

This clonotype has only a few counts. The chain joins TRBV11-2 to TRBJ1-1, with D unresolved. The CDR3 is 16 residues long. Germline CDR1 reads SGHAT; CDR2 reads FQNNGV. V lost 2 bases and J lost 0, with 13 bases in between. The CDR3 DNA is TGTGCCAGCAGCTTATTCCCCTTGGGCGTGAACACTGAAGCTTTCTTT. As protein: CASSLFPLGVNTEAFF.

This rearrangement joins TRBV20-1 to TRBJ1-2; D is unresolved. The CDR3 loop spans 15 amino acids. Trimming cost V 3 bases and J 4 bases, with 18 bases left between them. Germline CDR1 reads DFQATT; CDR2 reads SNEGSKA (reference sequence). This chain's CDR3 is CSASMGRPRGYGYTF. CDR3 in DNA: TGCAGTGCTAGTATGGGCAGGCCCCGGGGCTATGGCTACACCTTC.

The V call is TRBV7-3, the J call TRBJ1-2, with TRBD1 identical over 11 bases. This CDR3 is built from 15 residues. From germline, CDR1 is SGHTA and CDR2 FQGTGA. J gave up 8 bases and V 1 base, and 6 bases lay outside the gene matches. CDR3 in amino acids: CASSLRGTGGKGYTF. The CDR3 DNA is TGTGCCAGCAGCTTAAGAGGGACAGGGGGGAAAGGCTACACCTTC.

This chain connects TRBV7-2 to TRBJ1-2; TRBD1 might be the D (5 bases). V lost 2 bases and J lost 4, with 14 bases in between. From germline, CDR1 is SGHTA and CDR2 FQGNSA. The CDR3 spans 15 residues. CDR3 residues: CASSLSPTVPYGYTF. CDR3 sequence (DNA): TGTGCCAGCAGCTTATCTCCGACAGTTCCCTATGGCTACACCTTC.

The V and J genes are TRBV6-5 and TRBJ1-6; D may be TRBD1 (6 bases). The CDR3 contains 12 residues. Trimming left V 8 bases short and J 8 bases short, with 10 bases between. Germline CDR1 and CDR2: MNHEY and SVGAGI. The CDR3 DNA is TGTGCCAGCGGGACAAGTCATTCACCCCTCCACTTT. Translation gives CASGTSHSPLHF.

In its sample, this clonotype was seen a few times. Here the CDR3 reads CASSETHGQQPQHF. As DNA, the CDR3 is TGTGCCAGCAGTGAGACGCATGGACAGCAGCCCCAGCATTTT. The V call is TRBV25-1, the J call TRBJ1-5; tentatively, D is TRBD1 (6 bases). Germline V gene sequence: CDR1 MGHDK, CDR2 SYGVNS. V lost 3 bases, J lost 7 bases, and 13 bases lay in between. The CDR3 length is 14 residues.

The J gene is TRBJ2-7, the V gene TRBV19; D unclear. The CDR3 contains 11 residues. Germline CDR1 and CDR2: LNHDA and SQIVND (reference sequence). The V and J ends lost 6 bases and 3 bases respectively, with 6 bases between them. Written as DNA, the CDR3 is TGTGCCAGTAGACCCGGCTACGAGCAGTACTTC. This encodes CASRPGYEQYF.

This clonotype was detected ten times or more. The chain employs TRBV6-1 and TRBJ1-5; D possibly corresponds to TRBD1 (6 bases). The CDR3 contains 12 residues. The germline gives CDR1 MNHNS, CDR2 SASEGT. Trimming shortened V by 5 bases and J by 15 bases, and 17 bases separated the two germline ends. The CDR3: CASSSDSQLWHF. The CDR3 bases are TGTGCCAGCAGTTCGGACAGCCAACTATGGCATTTT.

The V call is TRBV25-1, the J call TRBJ1-1; 8 bases match TRBD1. The ends lost 8 bases at V and 0 bases at J; junction bases unmatched: 8. Germline CDR1 MGHDK, CDR2 SYGVNS. The length of the CDR3 is 15 residues. The CDR3 sequence is CASGYRDRMNTEAFF. DNA for the CDR3: TGTGCCAGCGGCTACCGGGACAGGATGAACACTGAAGCTTTCTTT.

This chain uses TRBV2 with TRBJ1-2; D perhaps matches TRBD1 (5 bases). Between the trimmed V and J ends, which lost 7 bases and 5 bases, there was a span of 17 bases. CDR1 and CDR2 from the germline V gene are SNHLY and FYNNEI. This CDR3 has 14 residues. CDR3 region: CASTDSSSLYGYTF. Here the CDR3 DNA reads TGTGCCAGCACCGACAGTAGTTCTTTGTATGGCTACACCTTC.

In its sample, this clonotype was seen many times. The chain employs TRBV10-3 and TRBJ1-1; possibly TRBD1 for D (6 bases). The ends were cut back, 10 bases at V and 6 bases at J, with 18 bases in the middle. CDR1 ENHRY and CDR2 SYGVKD come from the germline V gene. The CDR3 extends over 13 amino acids. CDR3 DNA sequence: TGTGCCAGCAGAGGGGGGACGGTCGCTGAAGCTTTCTTT. It encodes CASRGGTVAEAFF.

The chain couples TRBV24-1 to TRBJ2-5, with D tentatively TRBD1 (6 bases). From germline, CDR1 is KGHDR and CDR2 SFDVKD. This CDR3 comprises 17 residues. Between the trimmed V and J ends, which lost 4 bases and 2 bases, there was a span of 19 bases. In nucleotides, the CDR3 is TGTGCCACCAGTGACCGGGACACCATAACTGAGCAAGAGACCCAGTACTTC. This codes for CATSDRDTITEQETQYF.

J is TRBJ1-1 and V is TRBV11-2, with D perhaps matching TRBD1 (5 bases). Germline-derived CDR1 and CDR2 are SGHAT and FQNNGV. V was cut by 9 bases and J by 1 base, with 15 bases left in between. This CDR3 region has 14 residues. Here the CDR3 reads CASRNRSTNTEAFF. For the CDR3, the DNA is TGTGCCAGTAGGAACAGGAGCACGAACACTGAAGCTTTCTTT.

This clonotype has only a few counts. V is TRBV5-1 and J is TRBJ2-7; D ambiguous. The germline V gene has CDR1 SGHRS and CDR2 YFSETQ. V was shortened by 2 bases and J by 1 base, with 16 bases between the two germline ends. This CDR3 region has 16 residues. The CDR3 DNA follows: TGCGCCAGCAGCTTCGACCGCGTTGGCGGATCCTACGAGCAGTACTTC. Protein product: CASSFDRVGGSYEQYF.

The chain carries TRBV2 and TRBJ2-7, with 10 nucleotides matching TRBD1. The junction had 13 bases not matched to a gene; V was cut back by 5 bases and J by 0 bases. The CDR3 contains 18 residues. Germline lookup yields CDR1 SNHLY and CDR2 FYNNEI. The CDR3 protein is CASSFLSPRDRGSYEQYF. CDR3 nucleotides: TGTGCCAGCAGTTTTCTCTCTCCCCGGGACAGGGGCTCCTACGAGCAGTACTTC.

V usage is TRBV20-1 and J usage is TRBJ1-1; D is perhaps TRBD1 (6 bases). This CDR3 has 12 residues. V lost 2 bases to trimming and J lost 6 bases, with 10 bases between them. Germline CDR1 is DFQATT and CDR2 is SNEGSKA (reference sequence). The CDR3 DNA sequence: TGCAGTGCTAGATGGGACATCGCTGAAGCTTTCTTT. Protein product: CSARWDIAEAFF.

The CDR3, as DNA: TGTGCCAGCAGCCTCGGGTTGGTTCGGGGAGAAAAACTGTTTTTT. Amino acids: CASSLGLVRGEKLFF. This chain joins TRBV7-9 and TRBJ1-4; D is unclear. The CDR3 loop spans 15 amino acids. CDR1 and CDR2 from the germline V gene are SEHNR and FQNEAQ (reference sequence). V shed 5 bases and J shed 8 bases, with 18 bases lying between them.

This clonotype was seen ten or more times. This sequence joins TRBV19 and TRBJ1-1, with a weak D call TRBD1 (6 bases). Between the trimmed V and J ends, which lost 3 bases and 1 base, there was a span of 12 bases. The CDR3 is 15 residues long. Germline values: CDR1 LNHDA, CDR2 SQIVND (reference sequence). The CDR3 loop reads CASSIEGHANTEAFF. The CDR3 nucleotides are TGTGCCAGTAGTATCGAGGGACACGCGAACACTGAAGCTTTCTTT.

In this sample, this clonotype turned up many times. V and J are TRBV7-9 and TRBJ1-1; D is undetermined. The germline gives CDR1 SEHNR, CDR2 FQNEAQ (reference sequence). The CDR3 runs to 14 residues. Trimming left V 3 bases short and J 6 bases short, with 14 bases between. As DNA, the CDR3 is TGTGCCAGCAGCTTTAACTCGGAAGTCGCTGAAGCTTTCTTT. Its protein is CASSFNSEVAEAFF.

There are many counts of this clonotype. The rearrangement joins TRBV2 to TRBJ1-2; the D gene is possibly TRBD1 (6 bases). This CDR3 contains 13 residues. Trimming cost V 10 bases and J 7 bases, with 19 bases left between them. Per the germline V gene, CDR1 is SNHLY and CDR2 is FYNNEI. The CDR3 DNA reads TGTGCCACCCCGGGGGGGGCAGGGATTGGCTACACCTTC. Protein sequence: CATPGGAGIGYTF.